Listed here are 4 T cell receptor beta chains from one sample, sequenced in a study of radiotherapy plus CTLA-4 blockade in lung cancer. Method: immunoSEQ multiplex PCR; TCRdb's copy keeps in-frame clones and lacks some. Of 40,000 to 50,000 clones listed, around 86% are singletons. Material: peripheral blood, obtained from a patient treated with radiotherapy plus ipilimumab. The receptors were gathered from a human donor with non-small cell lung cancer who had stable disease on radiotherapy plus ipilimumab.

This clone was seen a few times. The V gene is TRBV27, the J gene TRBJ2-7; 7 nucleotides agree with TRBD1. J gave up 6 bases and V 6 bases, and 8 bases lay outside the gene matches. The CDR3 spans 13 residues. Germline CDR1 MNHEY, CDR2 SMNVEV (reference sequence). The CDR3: CASSRQGGGEQYF. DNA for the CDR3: TGTGCCAGCAGCAGACAGGGTGGAGGCGAGCAGTACTTC.

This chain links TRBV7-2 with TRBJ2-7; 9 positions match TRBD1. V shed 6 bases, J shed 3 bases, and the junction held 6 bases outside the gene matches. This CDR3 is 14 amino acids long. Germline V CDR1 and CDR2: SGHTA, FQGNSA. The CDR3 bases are TGTGCCAGCAGTCGACCGGGACAGGGCTACGAGCAGTACTTC. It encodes CASSRPGQGYEQYF.

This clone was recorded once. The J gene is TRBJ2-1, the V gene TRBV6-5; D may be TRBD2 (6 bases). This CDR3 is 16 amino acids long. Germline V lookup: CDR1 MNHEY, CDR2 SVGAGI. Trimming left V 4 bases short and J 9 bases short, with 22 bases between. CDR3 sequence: CASSFIVAVPEGEQFF. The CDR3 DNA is TGTGCCAGCAGTTTTATAGTAGCGGTTCCGGAGGGTGAGCAGTTCTTC.

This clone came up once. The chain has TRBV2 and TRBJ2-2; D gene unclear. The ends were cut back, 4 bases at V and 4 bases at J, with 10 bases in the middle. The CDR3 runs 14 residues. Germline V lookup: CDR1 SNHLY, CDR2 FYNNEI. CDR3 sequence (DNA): TGTGCCAGCAGTGGGGCGATTGGCACCGGGGAGCTGTTTTTT. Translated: CASSGAIGTGELFF. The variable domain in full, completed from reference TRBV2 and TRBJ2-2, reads EPEVTQTPSHQVTQMGQEVILRCVPISNHLYFYWYRQILGQKVEFLVSFYNNEISEKSEIFDDQFSVERPDGSNFTLKIRSTKLEDSAMYFCASSGAIGTGELFFGEGSRLTVL.